The rows below give T cell receptor beta chains drawn from one sample of a study of shared clonotypes between healthy human individuals. Sequencing was performed with immunoSEQ multiplex PCR; in TCRdb, only in-frame clones are kept and a portion is missing. The sample carries around 240,000 clones, approximately 65% recorded once. Sequenced input: memory CD4+ T cells sorted from blood. Receptor source: a man aged 25-40 years in good health. CDR3s include the opening cysteine and the closing phenylalanine or tryptophan. The D gene is left open where the match is weak. Clone size appears in some rows only: once, few, many, or a class for an expanded clone.

-,TRBV11-2,TRBJ2-7,-,CASSLGGHEQYF,TGTGCCAGCAGCTTAGGGGGCCACGAGCAGTACTTC
-,TRBV9,TRBJ1-3,-,CASSVNLGNTIYF,TGTGCCAGCAGCGTAAACCTCGGAAACACCATATATTTT
TRBD1,TRBV5-4,TRBJ1-5,-,CASRPTGAGGNQPQHF,TGTGCCAGCAGGCCGACAGGGGCGGGTGGCAATCAGCCCCAGCATTTT
-,TRBV5-1,TRBJ1-1,-,CASSLAGGGDEAFF,TGCGCCAGCAGCTTGGCTGGGGGAGGGGATGAAGCTTTCTTT
-,TRBV27,TRBJ2-7,once,CASGPKGPYEQYF,TGTGCCAGCGGACCTAAGGGCCCGTACGAGCAGTACTTC
TRBD2,TRBV28,TRBJ2-1,once,CASAGGLRNEQFF,TGTGCCAGCGCGGGGGGTCTTCGCAATGAGCAGTTCTTC
-,TRBV27,TRBJ2-2,once,CASSPPLGTGGELFF,TGTGCCAGCAGTCCACCCCTGGGGACCGGCGGGGAGCTGTTTTTT
TRBD2,TRBV7-6,TRBJ2-3,few,CASGTSGSPTDTQYF,TGTGCCAGCGGAACTAGCGGGTCCCCCACAGATACGCAGTATTTT
-,TRBV15,TRBJ2-7,-,CATSIEVRKDYEQYF,TGTGCCACCAGCATAGAGGTTCGTAAAGACTACGAGCAGTACTTC
-,TRBV6-1,TRBJ1-5,-,CASSATGQVSNQPQHF,TGTGCCAGCAGTGCAACGGGCCAGGTGAGCAATCAGCCCCAGCATTTT
-,TRBV18,TRBJ2-7,many,CASSPRQEWEQYF,TGTGCCAGCTCACCCAGACAGGAGTGGGAGCAGTACTTC
-,TRBV7-8,TRBJ1-5,-,CASSLFDQPQHF,TGTGCCAGCAGCTTATTCGATCAGCCCCAGCATTTT
-,TRBV7-2,TRBJ2-7,-,CASSLRTVPSYEQYF,TGTGCCAGCAGCTTAAGGACAGTACCCTCCTACGAGCAGTACTTC
TRBD2,TRBV18,TRBJ2-1,once,CASSVTSGPYNEQFF,TGTGCCAGCTCCGTGACTAGCGGGCCATACAATGAGCAGTTCTTC
TRBD1,TRBV7-9,TRBJ2-2,-,CASSLGQGDTGELFF,TGTGCCAGCAGCTTAGGACAGGGGGACACCGGGGAGCTGTTTTTT
TRBD2,TRBV7-8,TRBJ2-6,-,CASSPLGGGLVPTF,TGTGCCAGCAGCCCGCTCGGGGGAGGGTTGGTTCCGACTTTC
TRBD1,TRBV2,TRBJ2-2,-,CASRDRGNTGELFF,TGTGCCAGCAGGGACAGGGGGAACACCGGGGAGCTGTTTTTT
-,TRBV6-5,TRBJ1-1,few,CASRQGGAEAFF,TGTGCCAGCAGGCAAGGGGGGGCCGAAGCTTTCTTT
-,TRBV2,TRBJ2-7,-,CASTAGPKWYF,TGTGCCTCCACTGCGGGCCCGAAATGGTACTTC
TRBD2,TRBV10-1,TRBJ2-1,once,CASSPSPGLAEEQFF,TGCGCCAGCAGTCCTTCGCCGGGACTAGCGGAAGAGCAGTTCTTC
-,TRBV9,TRBJ2-2,few,CASSPRRLVGGELFF,TGTGCCAGCAGCCCGCGACGACTAGTCGGCGGGGAGCTGTTTTTT
-,TRBV7-2,TRBJ1-2,-,CASSLPGPYGYTF,TGTGCCAGCAGCTTACCCGGGCCCTATGGCTACACCTTC
-,TRBV27,TRBJ1-5,few,CASSLWGAGAGQPQHF,TGTGCCAGCAGTTTATGGGGCGCAGGGGCAGGGCAGCCCCAGCATTTT
TRBD1,TRBV9,TRBJ2-7,-,CASSPGFGQGAFHEQYF,TGTGCCAGCAGCCCCGGGTTCGGACAGGGGGCTTTCCACGAGCAGTACTTC
TRBD1,TRBV23-1,TRBJ2-2,-,CASSQSKGATLLGNTGELFF,TGCGCCAGCAGTCAATCGAAGGGGGCGACCCTCTTAGGAAACACCGGGGAGCTGTTTTTT
-,TRBV19,TRBJ1-1,-,CASTLSGAGLNTEAFF,TGTGCCAGTACCCTCAGTGGCGCAGGGCTGAACACTGAAGCTTTCTTT
-,TRBV20-1,TRBJ2-5,-,CSAYQETQYF,TGCAGTGCTTACCAAGAGACCCAGTACTTC
TRBD2,TRBV15,TRBJ2-1,-,CATSRDGGLAGARPYNEQFF,TGTGCCACCAGCAGAGATGGGGGACTAGCGGGAGCGAGGCCCTACAATGAGCAGTTCTTC
-,TRBV11-2,TRBJ2-5,few,CASSQNGRETQYF,TGTGCCAGCAGCCAAAACGGGCGGGAGACCCAGTACTTC
TRBD2,TRBV7-3,TRBJ2-2,-,CASSLYAAGGTTGELFF,TGTGCCAGCAGCTTATACGCAGCGGGAGGAACAACCGGGGAGCTGTTTTTT
TRBD2,TRBV10-3,TRBJ2-3,-,CAIRASGTADTQYF,TGTGCCATCAGGGCTAGCGGGACTGCAGATACGCAGTATTTT
-,TRBV28,TRBJ1-5,few,CASSRGYQPQHF,TGTGCCAGCTCCAGGGGTTATCAGCCCCAGCATTTT
TRBD1,TRBV29-1,TRBJ2-7,-,CSVGSWTGMGGRRGYEQYF,TGCAGCGTTGGGTCTTGGACAGGGATGGGTGGGAGAAGGGGCTACGAGCAGTACTTC
TRBD2,TRBV5-4,TRBJ2-2,-,CASSFGTSGSRTGELFF,TGTGCCAGCAGCTTCGGGACTAGCGGGAGTCGCACCGGGGAGCTGTTTTTT
TRBD1,TRBV7-7,TRBJ2-5,-,CASSLQGVGETQYF,TGTGCCAGCAGCCTACAGGGGGTGGGAGAGACCCAGTACTTC
-,TRBV7-2,TRBJ2-3,-,CASSLGRYGLRTTDTQYF,TGTGCCAGCAGCTTAGGGAGATACGGTCTCCGAACCACAGATACGCAGTATTTT